Listed below are T cell receptor beta chains from one sample, sequenced in a study of blood T cell repertoires in COVID-19. The repertoire was sequenced with immunoSEQ multiplex PCR; TCRdb's copy has only in-frame clones and lacks some. The sample gives approximately 190,000 clones, approximately 84% of which show up once; approximately 6.9% is in the top ten. Sequenced sample: peripheral blood. These receptors all come from a human donor with acute or convalescent COVID-19. The donor label of this sample is uncertain. Both conserved end residues are part of each CDR3. Fields, in order: CDR3 protein, CDR3 DNA, V gene, J gene, clone size, D gene. The D gene is left open where the match is weak. Clone size is shown for a subset of rows, as once, few, many or a class of expanded clone.

cdr3_aa: CASSLAGAGNRETQYF
cdr3_nt: TGCGCCAGCAGCTTGGCGGGCGCAGGGAATCGAGAGACCCAGTACTTC
v_call: TRBV5-1
j_call: TRBJ2-5
clone_size: .
d_call: .

cdr3_aa: CSVAAGNEQFF
cdr3_nt: TGCAGCGTCGCGGCGGGCAATGAGCAGTTCTTC
v_call: TRBV29-1
j_call: TRBJ2-1
clone_size: .
d_call: .

cdr3_aa: CASSLWQGNSPLHF
cdr3_nt: TGTGCCAGCAGCCTCTGGCAGGGGAATTCACCCCTCCACTTT
v_call: TRBV6-5
j_call: TRBJ1-6
clone_size: .
d_call: .

cdr3_aa: CASSPGTGTYEQYF
cdr3_nt: TGTGCCAGCTCACCCGGGACAGGCACCTACGAGCAGTACTTC
v_call: TRBV18
j_call: TRBJ2-7
clone_size: .
d_call: TRBD1

cdr3_aa: CASSFGDRAGDTQYF
cdr3_nt: TGTGCCAGCAGCTTCGGGGACAGGGCCGGAGATACGCAGTATTTT
v_call: TRBV5-8
j_call: TRBJ2-3
clone_size: .
d_call: TRBD1

cdr3_aa: CASSLGVLPYNEQFF
cdr3_nt: TGTGCCAGCAGCTTAGGCGTCTTACCCTACAATGAGCAGTTCTTC
v_call: TRBV7-6
j_call: TRBJ2-1
clone_size: .
d_call: .

cdr3_aa: CATSDVRENMAGYTF
cdr3_nt: TGTGCCACCAGTGACGTCCGGGAAAACATGGCAGGCTACACCTTC
v_call: TRBV24-1
j_call: TRBJ1-2
clone_size: .
d_call: .

cdr3_aa: CASSLGLRTGADRAKNIQYF
cdr3_nt: TGCGCCAGCAGCTTGGGCCTCCGGACAGGGGCTGATCGAGCCAAAAACATTCAGTACTTC
v_call: TRBV5-1
j_call: TRBJ2-4
clone_size: .
d_call: TRBD1

cdr3_aa: CSARQPPYNEQFF
cdr3_nt: TGCAGTGCGAGACAGCCTCCCTACAATGAGCAGTTCTTC
v_call: TRBV29-1
j_call: TRBJ2-1
clone_size: .
d_call: .

cdr3_aa: CASSLDRTNYGYTF
cdr3_nt: TGTGCCAGCAGCTTAGACAGAACTAACTATGGCTACACCTTC
v_call: TRBV7-9
j_call: TRBJ1-2
clone_size: .
d_call: .

cdr3_aa: CASSLTGTRVYEQYF
cdr3_nt: TGTGCCAGCAGTTTAACCGGGACTAGGGTGTACGAGCAGTACTTC
v_call: TRBV27
j_call: TRBJ2-7
clone_size: .
d_call: TRBD2

cdr3_aa: CASSVAGALGTDTQYF
cdr3_nt: TGTGCCAGCAGCGTAGCAGGGGCTCTGGGCACAGATACGCAGTATTTT
v_call: TRBV9
j_call: TRBJ2-3
clone_size: .
d_call: .

cdr3_aa: CASSFPPTGGGYTF
cdr3_nt: TGTGCCAGCAGCTTCCCTCCGACAGGGGGTGGCTACACCTTC
v_call: TRBV11-2
j_call: TRBJ1-2
clone_size: .
d_call: TRBD1

cdr3_aa: CASSLGTGDEKLFF
cdr3_nt: TGCGCCAGCTCCCTCGGGACAGGGGACGAAAAACTGTTTTTT
v_call: TRBV5-1
j_call: TRBJ1-4
clone_size: .
d_call: TRBD1

cdr3_aa: CASSRQGYTGELFF
cdr3_nt: TGTGCCAGCAGTCGTCAGGGCTACACCGGGGAGCTGTTTTTT
v_call: TRBV6-5
j_call: TRBJ2-2
clone_size: .
d_call: .

cdr3_aa: CAWGVGGFGRNIQYF
cdr3_nt: TGTGCCTGGGGGGTCGGGGGGTTCGGTCGAAACATTCAGTACTTC
v_call: TRBV30
j_call: TRBJ2-4
clone_size: .
d_call: TRBD2

cdr3_aa: CASSATGGSYEQYF
cdr3_nt: TGCGCCAGCAGCGCCACAGGGGGCTCCTACGAGCAGTACTTC
v_call: TRBV5-1
j_call: TRBJ2-7
clone_size: .
d_call: TRBD1

cdr3_aa: CASSPGVLAYEQYF
cdr3_nt: TGTGCCAGCAGCCCCGGGGTCCTAGCTTACGAGCAGTACTTC
v_call: TRBV11-2
j_call: TRBJ2-7
clone_size: .
d_call: .

cdr3_aa: CASSLREGYETQYF
cdr3_nt: TGTGCCAGCAGTTTGCGGGAGGGCTATGAGACCCAGTACTTC
v_call: TRBV6-5
j_call: TRBJ2-5
clone_size: .
d_call: TRBD2

cdr3_aa: CAISRTGEIEQYF
cdr3_nt: TGTGCCATCTCCCGGACAGGGGAGATCGAGCAGTACTTC
v_call: TRBV10-3
j_call: TRBJ2-7
clone_size: .
d_call: TRBD1

cdr3_aa: CASSYPGQGGTQYF
cdr3_nt: TGTGCCAGCAGTTACCCGGGACAGGGGGGTACGCAGTATTTT
v_call: TRBV6-6
j_call: TRBJ2-3
clone_size: once
d_call: TRBD1

cdr3_aa: CASSEGTVQETQYF
cdr3_nt: TGTGCCAGCAGTGAAGGGACAGTCCAAGAGACCCAGTACTTC
v_call: TRBV6-1
j_call: TRBJ2-5
clone_size: .
d_call: .

cdr3_aa: CASRGIQLTDTQYF
cdr3_nt: TGTGCCAGCCGGGGAATTCAACTCACAGATACGCAGTATTTT
v_call: TRBV19
j_call: TRBJ2-3
clone_size: .
d_call: .

cdr3_aa: CAWSSGGIDYGYTF
cdr3_nt: TGTGCCTGGAGTTCAGGGGGCATCGACTATGGCTACACCTTC
v_call: TRBV30
j_call: TRBJ1-2
clone_size: .
d_call: TRBD1

cdr3_aa: CSVRGGRTEQYF
cdr3_nt: TGCAGCGTCCGCGGGGGAAGGACCGAGCAGTACTTC
v_call: TRBV29-1
j_call: TRBJ2-7
clone_size: once
d_call: TRBD2

cdr3_aa: CASSQQGSSGNTIYF
cdr3_nt: TGTGCCAGCAGCCAACAGGGCAGCTCTGGAAACACCATATATTTT
v_call: TRBV3-1/TRBV3-2
j_call: TRBJ1-3
clone_size: .
d_call: .

cdr3_aa: CASSSSLNRDRGSSGANVLTF
cdr3_nt: TGCGCCAGCAGCTCCTCTCTAAACCGGGACAGGGGAAGTTCTGGGGCCAACGTCCTGACTTTC
v_call: TRBV5-1
j_call: TRBJ2-6
clone_size: .
d_call: TRBD1

cdr3_aa: CASSLDRGTYEQYF
cdr3_nt: TGTGCCAGCAGCTTAGACAGGGGCACCTACGAGCAGTACTTC
v_call: TRBV7-2
j_call: TRBJ2-7
clone_size: .
d_call: TRBD1

cdr3_aa: CASSLVAGGPHEQFF
cdr3_nt: TGTGCCAGCAGCTTAGTAGCGGGAGGGCCCCATGAGCAGTTCTTC
v_call: TRBV7-8
j_call: TRBJ2-1
clone_size: .
d_call: TRBD2

cdr3_aa: CASSKSAGSSGANVLTF
cdr3_nt: TGTGCCAGCAGCAAGTCGGCAGGTAGCTCTGGGGCCAACGTCCTGACTTTC
v_call: TRBV7-6
j_call: TRBJ2-6
clone_size: .
d_call: .

cdr3_aa: CASRRTEKDEKLFF
cdr3_nt: TGTGCCAGCCGACGGACAGAGAAAGATGAAAAACTGTTTTTT
v_call: TRBV25-1
j_call: TRBJ1-4
clone_size: .
d_call: .

cdr3_aa: CAWNPRQRDYTGELFF
cdr3_nt: TGTGCCTGGAACCCGCGCCAGCGGGACTACACCGGGGAGCTGTTTTTT
v_call: TRBV30
j_call: TRBJ2-2
clone_size: .
d_call: TRBD2

cdr3_aa: CASSRGTSGSYEQYF
cdr3_nt: TGTGCCAGCAGTCGAGGGACTAGCGGCTCCTACGAGCAGTACTTC
v_call: TRBV7-8
j_call: TRBJ2-7
clone_size: .
d_call: TRBD2

cdr3_aa: CASSNPGQPIGAFF
cdr3_nt: TGTGCCAGCAGCAACCCGGGACAACCTATTGGAGCTTTCTTT
v_call: TRBV7-3
j_call: TRBJ1-1
clone_size: .
d_call: .

cdr3_aa: CASEGRPGGNTIYF
cdr3_nt: TGTGCCAGCGAAGGGAGGCCTGGAGGAAACACCATATATTTT
v_call: TRBV2
j_call: TRBJ1-3
clone_size: few
d_call: .

cdr3_aa: CASSLDRGNSPLHF
cdr3_nt: TGTGCCAGCAGCTTGGACAGGGGGAATTCACCCCTCCACTTT
v_call: TRBV7-8
j_call: TRBJ1-6
clone_size: .
d_call: TRBD1

cdr3_aa: CASSPDRDYGYTF
cdr3_nt: TGTGCCAGCTCACCCGACAGGGACTATGGCTACACCTTC
v_call: TRBV18
j_call: TRBJ1-2
clone_size: .
d_call: TRBD1

cdr3_aa: CSASAGPSSNQPQHF
cdr3_nt: TGCAGTGCTAGTGCAGGGCCCAGCAGCAATCAGCCCCAGCATTTT
v_call: TRBV20-1
j_call: TRBJ1-5
clone_size: .
d_call: .

cdr3_aa: CAISESLAGGQETQYF
cdr3_nt: TGTGCCATCAGTGAGTCCCTAGCGGGAGGGCAGGAGACCCAGTACTTC
v_call: TRBV10-3
j_call: TRBJ2-5
clone_size: .
d_call: TRBD2

cdr3_aa: CSVAPNRGRPDTEAFF
cdr3_nt: TGCAGCGTTGCACCAAACAGGGGGCGCCCAGACACTGAAGCTTTCTTT
v_call: TRBV29-1
j_call: TRBJ1-1
clone_size: .
d_call: TRBD1

cdr3_aa: CASSIGQGKGGELFF
cdr3_nt: TGTGCCAGTAGTATAGGGCAGGGCAAGGGCGGGGAGCTGTTTTTT
v_call: TRBV19
j_call: TRBJ2-2
clone_size: .
d_call: .

cdr3_aa: CASSFTSGRDHEQYF
cdr3_nt: TGCGCCAGCAGCTTTACTAGCGGGAGGGACCACGAGCAGTACTTC
v_call: TRBV5-1
j_call: TRBJ2-7
clone_size: .
d_call: TRBD2

cdr3_aa: CASSLGSHGAYEQYF
cdr3_nt: TGTGCCAGCAGCTTAGGGTCGCACGGGGCCTACGAGCAGTACTTC
v_call: TRBV7-6
j_call: TRBJ2-7
clone_size: .
d_call: .

cdr3_aa: CASSWDRMNTEAFF
cdr3_nt: TGCGCCAGCAGCTGGGACAGGATGAACACTGAAGCTTTCTTT
v_call: TRBV4-3
j_call: TRBJ1-1
clone_size: once
d_call: TRBD1

cdr3_aa: CASSRTPGLAADTQYF
cdr3_nt: TGCGCCAGCAGCCGGACCCCGGGACTAGCCGCAGATACGCAGTATTTT
v_call: TRBV5-1
j_call: TRBJ2-3
clone_size: .
d_call: TRBD2

cdr3_aa: CASSLEGGRGVTEAFF
cdr3_nt: TGCGCCAGCAGCTTGGAAGGAGGGCGGGGGGTCACTGAAGCTTTCTTT
v_call: TRBV5-1
j_call: TRBJ1-1
clone_size: .
d_call: .